The next 2 T cell receptor beta chains were all read from a single sample in a study. The method was immunoSEQ multiplex PCR; TCRdb's version includes in-frame clones alone and lacks a portion of them. This table holds approximately 50,000 clones, 93% found once. Sequencing input: PBMCs. These receptors all stem from a middle-aged man with rheumatoid arthritis.

The chain links TRBV12-3 or TRBV12-4 to TRBJ2-7, with unresolved D. V lost 3 bases and J 2 bases, leaving 8 bases between the germline ends. The CDR3 has 13 residues. The CDR3, as DNA: TGTGCCAGCAGTTTGGCCAATACCTACGAGCAGTACTTC. The encoded protein is CASSLANTYEQYF.

This chain uses TRBV28 with TRBJ1-3, with D possibly being TRBD1 (6 bases). The germline V gene has CDR1 MDHEN and CDR2 SYDVKM. The CDR3 is made up of 15 amino acids. With 5 bases removed from V and 9 bases from J, the gap between germline ends came to 20 bases. The CDR3 sequence is CASSTTGAHRGTIYF. In DNA, the CDR3 is TGTGCCAGCAGTACAACGGGGGCTCATAGGGGCACCATATATTTT.